The clone carrying this T cell receptor beta chain was counted once. CD4+CD25+CD127- Tregs, CD4+CD25- non-Tregs, CD4 and CD8 cells were sorted. These data belong to a study of Tregs in tolerant kidney transplant recipients. The germline V gene encodes CDR1 MNHEY and CDR2 SVGAGI. The CDR3 is 11 amino acids. With 5 bases removed from V and 13 bases from J, the gap between germline ends came to 12 bases. Method: immunoSEQ multiplex PCR; TCRdb's copy keeps in-frame clones and lacks some. The data contain 240,000 or so clones, roughly 80% of them singletons. The sequencing sample was made of CD4+ T cells from blood. This sequence was found in a human donor in good health. The chain is built from TRBV6-5 and TRBJ2-1; the D is unclear. The CDR3 reads CASSEFGRQFF. The CDR3 DNA is TGTGCCAGCAGTGAATTCGGTAGACAGTTCTTC.